The rows below give T cell receptor beta chains drawn from one sample of a study of cytomegalovirus exposure and HLA in healthy donors. Sequenced by immunoSEQ multiplex PCR; TCRdb stores in-frame clones only, minus some. Here the sample spans about 120,000 clones, 60% to 85% being singletons. The sample taken for sequencing was PBMCs. These TCRs come from a female donor in good health and CMV-seronegative. CDR3s include the opening cysteine and the closing phenylalanine or tryptophan.

V gene	J gene	CDR3 protein
TRBV5-5	TRBJ1-1	CASSLGGQGRTEAFF
TRBV9	TRBJ2-6	CASSAQGRTVSGANVLTF
TRBV6-1	TRBJ1-5	CASSEAPGGRNQPQHF
TRBV5-5	TRBJ1-4	CASSFPSRGDEKLFF
TRBV19	TRBJ2-7	CASRGQGSYEQYF
TRBV10-3	TRBJ1-5	CAISRQYSHLHQPQHF
TRBV7-9	TRBJ2-3	CATSSLRTDTQYF
TRBV27	TRBJ2-2	CASSPTRRGDPPYGELFF
TRBV10-2	TRBJ1-2	CASSENGIGWDSRIPYGYTF
TRBV27	TRBJ2-1	CASRRLAGGYNEQFF
TRBV5-1	TRBJ1-3	CASSFSIQGSGNTIYF
TRBV2	TRBJ1-6	CATGTGGNSPLHF
TRBV6-5	TRBJ1-2	CASSLVTGHYGYTF
TRBV13	TRBJ1-2	CASSGGEGNYGYTF
TRBV4-3	TRBJ2-2	CTSSQRGPGTGELFF
TRBV13	TRBJ2-1	CASSPTSGGTYNEQFF
TRBV9	TRBJ1-1	CASSELGGSGTEAFF
TRBV28	TRBJ1-5	CASTPLAGQPQHF
TRBV6-1	TRBJ1-4	CASSEFDGGEEEKLFF
TRBV10-2	TRBJ1-4	CASSVRGKEKLFF
TRBV7-2	TRBJ1-1	CASSLGRQGGAFF
TRBV7-2	TRBJ1-6	CASSFREPGSPLHF
TRBV6-1	TRBJ1-5	CASSGPGQGFHQPQHF
TRBV25-1	TRBJ1-3	CASSDVRGSGNTIYF
TRBV4-1	TRBJ1-4	CASSLRTGMGVDEKLFF
TRBV5-6	TRBJ1-4	CASSLGRGIGEKLFF
TRBV30	TRBJ1-3	CAWSVNALISGNTIYF
TRBV27	TRBJ2-5	CASSLERGEETQYF
TRBV6-4	TRBJ1-1	CASKPGQGSPEAFF
TRBV2	TRBJ2-3	CASSAMGADTQYF
TRBV6-5	TRBJ1-2	CASSPRQNYGYTF
TRBV1	TRBJ1-1	CTSSQDKAGTEAFF
TRBV14	TRBJ1-2	CASSQWGEAEGYTF
TRBV6-6	TRBJ1-5	CASSDYSNQPQHF
TRBV18	TRBJ1-2	CASSPAGENYGYTF
TRBV5-6	TRBJ2-1	CASSFTAGTQGANEQFF
TRBV5-6	TRBJ1-4	CASSSLDRGWTNEKLFF
TRBV25-1	TRBJ2-1	CAAAMSSYNEQFF
TRBV18	TRBJ2-7	CASSSSGQGASEQYF
TRBV6-1	TRBJ2-5	CASSEFRLVWETQYF
TRBV6-1	TRBJ2-7	CASSEAPPTTGSDF